These 25 T cell receptor beta chains share one sample of origin, sequenced in a study of OX40 agonist ivuxolimab in advanced cancers. TCRdb keeps only in-frame clones here, not all; method: immunoSEQ multiplex PCR. The profile shows 65,000 to 70,000 clones, about nine tenths of them singletons. The sequenced sample was CD4+ or CD8+ T cells sorted from blood, obtained in a trial of the OX40 agonist ivuxolimab. These receptors all come from an adult with an advanced solid tumor such as melanoma, head and neck, liver or kidney cancer.

The chain carries TRBV7-6 and TRBJ2-3; TRBD2 matches at 15 bases. The CDR3 length is 19 residues. Per the germline V gene, CDR1 is SGHVS and CDR2 is FNYEAQ. Trimming took 5 bases from V and 1 from J; bases not matched to a gene: 10. The CDR3 DNA reads TGTGCCAGCAGCCCGGGACTAGCGGGAGGTTCTCGCGGCACAGATACGCAGTATTTT. Translation gives CASSPGLAGGSRGTDTQYF.

The chain employs TRBV7-3 and TRBJ2-4, with D possibly being TRBD2 (5 bases). CDR1 and CDR2 from the germline V gene are SGHTA and FQGTGA. The CDR3 has 15 amino acids. Trimming removed 5 bases from V and 5 bases from J, with 16 bases in between. CDR3 sequence: CASSRGPGPENIQYF. The CDR3 DNA sequence: TGTGCCAGCAGCCGAGGGCCGGGTCCGGAAAACATTCAGTACTTC.

In DNA form, the CDR3 reads TGCGCCAGCAGCTTGGGGGGCCCCCCCCAAGAGACCCAGTACTTC. It codes for CASSLGGPPQETQYF. V gene TRBV5-1 combines with J gene TRBJ2-5, with D possibly being TRBD1 (5 bases). The V end lost 0 bases, the J end lost 1 base, and 10 bases lay between the germline ends. CDR3 size: 15 residues. Germline V gene data show CDR1 as SGHRS and CDR2 as YFSETQ.

This chain links TRBV6-4 with TRBJ1-1; a possible D gene is TRBD1 (6 bases). The germline gives CDR1 MRHNA, CDR2 SNTAGT. Trimming removed 7 bases from V and 2 bases from J, with 11 bases in between. The CDR3 length is 13 residues. In DNA, the CDR3 is TGTGCCAGCAAATCGACAGGAAACACTGAAGCTTTCTTT. Its translation is CASKSTGNTEAFF.

The sample holds one count of this clone. The chain uses TRBV7-3 and TRBJ2-3; the match to TRBD2 covers 7 bases. This CDR3 spans 15 amino acids. The V segment lost 3 bases and the J segment 5 bases; nucleotides outside the gene matches: 8. The germline gives CDR1 SGHTA, CDR2 FQGTGA. The CDR3 loop is CASSFSSGGEDTQYF. The CDR3 DNA follows: TGTGCCAGCAGCTTTTCTTCGGGAGGTGAAGATACGCAGTATTTT.

V gene TRBV29-1 combines with J gene TRBJ2-1; D is possibly TRBD1 (6 bases). V lost 1 base and J lost 9, with 13 bases in between. The CDR3 covers 13 residues. From germline, CDR1 is SQVTM and CDR2 ANQGSEA. For the CDR3, the DNA is TGCAGCGTTGAAGTTGGCCAACAGGGTGAGCAGTTCTTC. Protein: CSVEVGQQGEQFF.

This clone was picked up a small number of times. This chain uses TRBV19 with TRBJ2-7; D gene ambiguous. This CDR3 has 15 amino acids. The V gene lost 7 bases and the J gene lost 5 bases, with 21 bases spanning the gap. Germline CDR1 LNHDA, CDR2 SQIVND (reference sequence). CDR3 bases: TGTGCCAGTAACCCTAGACAAGATGGTTTAAACGAGCAGTACTTC. It specifies CASNPRQDGLNEQYF.

The CDR3 nucleotides are TGTGCCAGCAGGCCCGGGACAGAGAACACTGAAGCTTTCTTT. Protein sequence: CASRPGTENTEAFF. The chain joins TRBV6-6 to TRBJ1-1, with 7 nucleotides matching TRBD1. V lost 6 bases to trimming and J lost 1 base; unmatched junction nucleotides: 5. Germline V lookup: CDR1 MNHNY, CDR2 SVGAGI (reference sequence). The CDR3 extends over 14 amino acids.

This chain links TRBV19 with TRBJ1-3; 9 nucleotides agree with TRBD1. CDR1 LNHDA and CDR2 SQIVND come from the germline V gene (reference sequence). The CDR3 is 16 amino acids. Trimming at V came to 8 bases and at J to 1 base, leaving 9 bases not matched to a gene. CDR3 region: CASAPTGTGSGNTIYF. The CDR3 coding sequence is TGTGCCAGTGCCCCAACCGGGACAGGGTCTGGAAACACCATATATTTT.

This clone was seen only once. The rearrangement uses TRBV7-2 and TRBJ2-1, with 8 bases that match TRBD1. This CDR3 comprises 14 residues. The V gene's germline CDR1 is SGHTA and CDR2 FQGNSA. V lost 4 bases, J lost 10 bases, and 9 bases stayed unmatched. The CDR3 sequence is CASSSPQGAREQFF. CDR3 sequence (DNA): TGTGCCAGCAGCTCACCTCAGGGGGCGCGGGAGCAGTTCTTC.

J is TRBJ2-3 and V is TRBV5-1; D is unresolved. From germline, CDR1 is SGHRS and CDR2 YFSETQ. Trimming stripped 4 bases from V and 1 base from J, with 10 bases between. The CDR3 has 14 amino acids. CDR3 nucleotide sequence: TGCGCCAGCAGCCAGACCGTAGGCACAGATACGCAGTATTTT. This translates into CASSQTVGTDTQYF.

The chain combines TRBV2 with TRBJ1-3; 9 bases match TRBD1. The CDR3 runs 16 residues. The J segment lost 0 bases and the V segment lost 6 bases, leaving 6 bases of the junction unmatched. Germline lookup yields CDR1 SNHLY and CDR2 FYNNEI. The CDR3 region is CASRRTGATSGNTIYF. The DNA for the CDR3 is TGTGCCAGCAGGCGGACAGGGGCGACCTCTGGAAACACCATATATTTT.

The V and J genes are TRBV7-8 and TRBJ1-1, with TRBD1 matching 8 bases. The length of the CDR3 is 16 residues. Per germline, CDR1 SGHVS and CDR2 FQNEAQ. The V gene end was trimmed by 6 bases and the J gene end by 4 bases; junction bases not matched to a gene: 13. CDR3 sequence: CASRDDSGGEFTEAFF. The CDR3 nucleotides are TGTGCCAGCAGGGACGACTCAGGGGGCGAATTCACTGAAGCTTTCTTT.

The V and J genes are TRBV7-2 and TRBJ2-2; D is possibly TRBD1 (5 bases). This CDR3 comprises 13 residues. Trimming took off 4 bases at V and 9 bases at J, with 12 bases between the two ends. Per the germline V gene, CDR1 is SGHTA and CDR2 is FQGNSA. This CDR3 reads CASSSNQGRELFF. The CDR3 DNA is TGTGCCAGCAGCTCTAACCAGGGTCGGGAGCTGTTTTTT. The full variable domain, its missing parts supplied by reference TRBV7-2 and TRBJ2-2, is GAGVSQSPSNKVTEKGKDVELRCDPISGHTALYWYRQSLGQGLEFLIYFQGNSAPDKSGLPSDRFSAERTGGSVSTLTIQRTQQEDSAVYLCASSSNQGRELFFGEGSRLTVL.

The chain couples TRBV5-4 to TRBJ2-7; a weak D match, TRBD1 (6 bases). Per germline, CDR1 SGHNT and CDR2 YYREEE (reference sequence). The CDR3 covers 14 residues. Trimming took off 3 bases at V and 2 bases at J, with 12 bases between the two ends. The CDR3, as DNA: TGTGCCAGCAGCTCCGGAGACAGGACCTACGAGCAGTACTTC. Its protein is CASSSGDRTYEQYF.

This chain links TRBV5-1 with TRBJ1-1; D not resolved. From germline, CDR1 is SGHRS and CDR2 YFSETQ. Trimming cost V 4 bases and J 3 bases, with 4 bases left between them. The CDR3 contains 11 residues. In nucleotides, the CDR3 is TGCGCCAGCAGCGAACACACTGAAGCTTTCTTT. Translation: CASSEHTEAFF.

The chain recombines TRBV19 with TRBJ2-7; D might be TRBD1 or TRBD2, each matching 5 bases. V lost 4 bases, J lost 0 bases, and 10 bases lay in between. CDR1 and CDR2 from the germline V gene are LNHDA and SQIVND (reference sequence). There are 14 residues in the CDR3. The DNA of the CDR3 is TGTGCCAGTAGTACCACCGGGACCTCCTACGAGCAGTACTTC. Its translation: CASSTTGTSYEQYF. Full variable domain (rest looked up from reference TRBV19 and TRBJ2-7): DGGITQSPKYLFRKEGQNVTLSCEQNLNHDAMYWYRQDPGQGLRLIYYSQIVNDFQKGDIAEGYSVSREKKESFPLTVTSAQKNPTAFYLCASSTTGTSYEQYFGPGTRLTVT.

The V and J genes are TRBV7-8 and TRBJ1-2; 7 bases line up with TRBD1. Germline trimming cut 1 base from V and 4 bases from J; bases unmatched to any gene: 9. This CDR3 is built from 16 residues. CDR1 and CDR2 (germline): SGHVS, FQNEAQ. The CDR3 DNA is TGTGCCAGCAGCTTAGGCCGGCGCAGGGGGTCCTATGGCTACACCTTC. Residues: CASSLGRRRGSYGYTF.

V usage is TRBV5-1 and J usage is TRBJ2-7, with 7 bases matching TRBD1. The V and J ends lost 0 bases and 5 bases, in that order; junction bases with no gene match: 8. CDR3 size: 15 residues. Germline V gene lookup returns CDR1 SGHRS and CDR2 YFSETQ. The CDR3: CASSLAGGVEHEQYF. CDR3 bases: TGCGCCAGCAGCTTGGCAGGGGGAGTTGAACACGAGCAGTACTTC.

V is TRBV6-1 and J is TRBJ2-5, with 11 bases identical to TRBD2. CDR3 length: 16 amino acids. The J segment lost 5 bases and the V segment lost 3 bases, leaving 8 bases of the junction unmatched. Per germline, CDR1 MNHNS and CDR2 SASEGT. The CDR3: CASSENSGRAQETQYF. The CDR3 nucleotides read TGTGCCAGCAGTGAGAATAGCGGGAGGGCACAGGAGACCCAGTACTTC.

The chain carries TRBV30 and TRBJ2-7; 11 nucleotides align to TRBD2. The CDR3 sequence is 15 residues long. Trimming took 0 bases from V and 7 from J; bases not matched to a gene: 8. Germline V lookup: CDR1 GTSNPN, CDR2 SVGIG (reference sequence). The CDR3 DNA is TGTGCCTGGAGTGTTTTACTAGCGGGAGTGAAAGAGCAGTACTTC. As protein: CAWSVLLAGVKEQYF.

A note on this clone: This sample also contains other DNA sequences that code for the same CDR3. The gene calls are TRBV29-1 and TRBJ1-1; TRBD1 is a possible D gene (5 bases). V was pared by 5 bases and J by 1 base, with 8 bases between. Per germline, CDR1 SQVTM and CDR2 ANQGSEA. The CDR3 consists of 12 residues. The CDR3 DNA reads TGCAGCGTTCGCACAGGGAACACTGAAGCTTTCTTT. Protein product: CSVRTGNTEAFF.

In nucleotides, the CDR3 is TGTGCCAGCAGCCCGGCCCCCAGGACCTCTGGAAACACCATATATTTT. Protein product: CASSPAPRTSGNTIYF. The rearrangement joins TRBV13 to TRBJ1-3; D unresolved. V was shortened by 5 bases and J by 0 bases, with 14 bases between the two germline ends. The germline V gene encodes CDR1 PRHDT and CDR2 FYEKMQ (reference sequence). The CDR3 sequence is 16 residues long. Variable domain in full (rest from reference TRBV13 and TRBJ1-3): AAGVIQSPRHLIKEKRETATLKCYPIPRHDTVYWYQQGPGQDPQFLISFYEKMQSDKGSIPDRFSAQQFSDYHSELNMSSLELGDSALYFCASSPAPRTSGNTIYFGEGSWLTVV.

The chain has TRBV7-6 and TRBJ2-1; maybe TRBD2 (6 bases). CDR1 and CDR2 (germline): SGHVS, FNYEAQ. The V end lost 1 base, the J end lost 14 bases, and 18 bases lay between the germline ends. This CDR3 region has 14 residues. CDR3 region: CASSLDPAGEVEFF. CDR3 DNA sequence: TGTGCCAGCAGCTTAGATCCAGCCGGGGAGGTTGAGTTCTTC.

The rearrangement joins TRBV18 to TRBJ2-5; D is uncertain. The V end lost 4 bases, the J end lost 1 base, and 7 bases lay between the germline ends. Germline V lookup: CDR1 KGHSH, CDR2 LQKENI. The CDR3 totals 13 residues. Here the CDR3 DNA reads TGTGCCAGCTCACGGCAGACCCAAGAGACCCAGTACTTC. It specifies CASSRQTQETQYF.